This T cell receptor beta chain was identified in a study of blood T cell repertoires in COVID-19. Study context: The cDNA or gDNA used as material had been derived from T cells, B-cell-depleted T cells, or PBMCs.

Per the germline V gene, CDR1 is MNHEY and CDR2 is SVGAGI. This CDR3 has 14 amino acids. Trimming shortened V by 6 bases and J by 0 bases, and 10 bases separated the two germline ends. This clone was observed a single time. Per the authors' pipeline: The assay estimated nucleated cells by amplifying reference gene primers. The data were produced by immunoSEQ multiplex PCR, yet TCRdb's version contains in-frame clones alone and is incomplete. The V and J calls and clone size were taken over from that table, and D and trimming were inferred from the DNA. The sample has about 98,000 clones, around 80% seen once.

This chain connects TRBV6-5 to TRBJ2-3, with D hard to call. Sequencing was carried out using peripheral blood. This sequence originates from a man older than 75 with acute or convalescent COVID-19. CDR3 DNA sequence: TGTGCCAGCAGGCAGATGACTAGCACAGATACGCAGTATTTT. Translated: CASRQMTSTDTQYF.